Presented here are 5 T cell receptor beta chains from one specimen sequenced in a study of blood T cell repertoires in COVID-19 (dated by TCRdb to between 2020 and 2021). Receptors were amplified or captured by the immunoSEQ multiplex PCR assay. In its TCRdb copy, this immuneACCESS table keeps in-frame sequences only and misses some clones. Where compared with another copy, unresolved V genes explain less than half of these, and the others have no known cause. The sample includes some 200,000 clones, with 88% observed a single time. The ten top clones hold approximately 1.7% of the sample. Sample: peripheral blood. Receptors were obtained from a man aged 70-80 years with acute or convalescent COVID-19.

The chain is built from TRBV4-2 and TRBJ2-2; 8 positions agree with TRBD2. The J segment lost 5 bases and the V segment lost 2 bases, leaving 7 bases of the junction unmatched. CDR1 is LGHNA and CDR2 is YNFKEQ in the germline V gene. This CDR3 region has 16 residues. CDR3 coding DNA: TGTGCCAGCAGCCAAAACGGACTAGCTGCGACCGGGGAGCTGTTTTTT. This gives the protein CASSQNGLAATGELFF.

The chain couples TRBV4-3 to TRBJ2-5; 8 bases match TRBD2. The CDR3 runs 15 residues. Trimming at V came to 4 bases and at J to 6 bases, leaving 10 bases not matched to a gene. Germline lookup yields CDR1 LGHNA and CDR2 YSLEER. As DNA, the CDR3 is TGCGCCAGCAGCCCCGATCGGGAGGGCTTCCAGACCCAGTACTTC. Amino acid sequence: CASSPDREGFQTQYF.

The chain recombines TRBV5-8 with TRBJ2-3, with TRBD2 as a possible D gene (5 bases). Per germline, CDR1 SGHTS and CDR2 YDEGEE. The CDR3 runs to 16 residues. Trimming took 4 bases from V and 0 from J, leaving 15 bases between them. The CDR3 DNA is TGTGCCAGCAGCCAACTGGGAGTATCTAGCACAGATACGCAGTATTTT. The encoded protein is CASSQLGVSSTDTQYF.

The chain uses TRBV6-5 and TRBJ2-7; weak D call: TRBD2 (5 bases). Trimming cost V 6 bases and J 5 bases, with 8 bases left between them. The germline gives CDR1 MNHEY, CDR2 SVGAGI. The CDR3 runs 11 residues. CDR3 bases: TGTGCCAGCAGAAAGAGGGACGAGCAGTACTTC. It yields the protein CASRKRDEQYF.

The rearrangement links TRBV3-1 (or the pseudogene TRBV3-2) to TRBJ1-2; no clear D. The V end lost 1 base, the J end lost 4 bases, and 7 bases lay between the germline ends. Per germline, CDR1 LGHDT and CDR2 YNNKEL (reference sequence). The CDR3 is 13 residues long. In DNA, the CDR3 is TGTGCCAGCAGCCAAGTCCAGGCCTATGGCTACACCTTC. Its translation is CASSQVQAYGYTF.